This T cell receptor beta chain was recovered during a study of CD8+ T cells in alopecia areata. Whole-study context: Among treated patients, oral tofacitinib was administered at 5 to 10 mg twice daily. Once tofacitinib had been taken for 6 to 18 months, 6 months off drug followed.

With 1 base removed from V and 7 bases from J, the gap between germline ends came to 10 bases. This CDR3 has 14 residues. The germline gives CDR1 SGHTA, CDR2 FQGTGA. This sample's treatment: oral pan-JAK inhibitor, 5-10 mg twice daily. Isolated RNA was reverse transcribed into cDNA used as the sequencing template. Here immunoSEQ multiplex PCR was the method, and the copy in TCRdb shows in-frame clones only, minus some. The sample lists more than 200,000 clones, less than 50% seen once, with 2% to 3% in the top ten. The chain recombines TRBV7-3 with TRBJ2-2; D is ambiguous. The receptor's source is a human donor with alopecia areata. The sample in question was CD4+ T cells sorted from blood, obtained at roughly week 36, from a patient treated with tofacitinib. The CDR3 region is CASSLNYPNGELFF. The CDR3 DNA follows: TGTGCCAGCAGCTTAAATTACCCGAACGGGGAGCTGTTTTTT.